The 3 T cell receptor beta chains given below trace back to one sample, sequenced in a study of cytomegalovirus exposure and HLA in healthy donors. A multiplex PCR was run with 60 Vbeta primers and 13 Jbeta primers. Data came from immunoSEQ multiplex PCR; TCRdb stores just in-frame clones and leaves some out. The clone table shows 190,000 or so clones, with the ten largest holding approximately 0.74%. Material: PBMCs. These receptors came from a boy aged 10-17 years in good health and CMV-seronegative.

The V gene is TRBV15, the J gene TRBJ2-1; no reliable D call. The CDR3 extends over 15 amino acids. Trimming stripped 5 bases from V and 0 bases from J, with 11 bases between. Germline CDR1 is LNHNV and CDR2 is YYDKDF (reference sequence). This chain's CDR3 is CATSYDTSSYNEQFF. CDR3 sequence (DNA): TGTGCCACCAGCTATGACACCAGCTCCTACAATGAGCAGTTCTTC.

The chain combines TRBV7-9 with TRBJ1-2; tentative D call: TRBD1 (5 bases). Trimming cost V 3 bases and J 7 bases, with 9 bases left between them. The V gene's germline CDR1 is SEHNR and CDR2 FQNEAQ (reference sequence). The CDR3 totals 12 residues. CDR3 nucleotides: TGTGCCAGCAGCTTCCCCGGGGGTGGCTACACCTTC. Translated: CASSFPGGGYTF.

CDR3 nucleotide sequence: TGTGCCAGCAGTACCACTACTAGCGGGGGGGGGACCCAGTACTTC. Its translation: CASSTTTSGGGTQYF. V and J are TRBV6-1 and TRBJ2-5; the match to TRBD2 covers 13 bases. J gave up 7 bases and V 5 bases, and 7 bases lay outside the gene matches. Germline-derived CDR1 and CDR2 are MNHNS and SASEGT. CDR3 length: 15 amino acids.